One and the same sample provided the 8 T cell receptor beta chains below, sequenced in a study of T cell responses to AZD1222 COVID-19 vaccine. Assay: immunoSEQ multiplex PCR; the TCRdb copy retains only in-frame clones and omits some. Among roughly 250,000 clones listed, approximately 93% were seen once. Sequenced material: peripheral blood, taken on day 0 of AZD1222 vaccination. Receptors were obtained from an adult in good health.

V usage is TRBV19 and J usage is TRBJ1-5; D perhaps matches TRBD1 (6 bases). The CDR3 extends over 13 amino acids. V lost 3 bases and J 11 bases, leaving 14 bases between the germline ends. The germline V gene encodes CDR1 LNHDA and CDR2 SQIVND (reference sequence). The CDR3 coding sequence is TGTGCCAGTAGTATTAGGGGGGTTAGGGCCCAGCATTTT. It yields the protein CASSIRGVRAQHF.

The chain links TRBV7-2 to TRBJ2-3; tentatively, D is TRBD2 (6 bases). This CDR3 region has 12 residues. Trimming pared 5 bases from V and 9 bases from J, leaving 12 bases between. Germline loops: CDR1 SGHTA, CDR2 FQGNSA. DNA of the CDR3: TGTGCCAGCAGCACCGGGACTCCGACGCAGTATTTT. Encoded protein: CASSTGTPTQYF.

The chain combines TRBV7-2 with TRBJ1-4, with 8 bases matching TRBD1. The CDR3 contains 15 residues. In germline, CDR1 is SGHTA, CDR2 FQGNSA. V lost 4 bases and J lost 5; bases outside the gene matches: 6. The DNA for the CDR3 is TGTGCCAGCAGCTCAGGGACAGGACGGAATGAAAAACTGTTTTTT. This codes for CASSSGTGRNEKLFF.

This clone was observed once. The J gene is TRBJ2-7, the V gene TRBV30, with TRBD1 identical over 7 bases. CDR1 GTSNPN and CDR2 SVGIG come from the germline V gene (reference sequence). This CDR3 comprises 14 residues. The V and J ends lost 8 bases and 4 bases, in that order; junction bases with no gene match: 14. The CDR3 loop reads CAAKGAAVLYEQYF. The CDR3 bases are TGTGCCGCGAAGGGGGCAGCGGTCTTGTACGAGCAGTACTTC.

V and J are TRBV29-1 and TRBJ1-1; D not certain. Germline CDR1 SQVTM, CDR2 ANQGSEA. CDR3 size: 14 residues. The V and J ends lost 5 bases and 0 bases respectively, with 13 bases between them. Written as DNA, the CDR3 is TGCAGCGTTTACGGCACCTCAATGAACACTGAAGCTTTCTTT. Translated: CSVYGTSMNTEAFF.

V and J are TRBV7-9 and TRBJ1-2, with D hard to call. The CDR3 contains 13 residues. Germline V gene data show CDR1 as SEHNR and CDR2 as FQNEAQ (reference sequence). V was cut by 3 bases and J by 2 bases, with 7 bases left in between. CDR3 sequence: CASSFGRNYGYTF. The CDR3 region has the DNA TGTGCCAGCAGCTTCGGAAGAAACTATGGCTACACCTTC.

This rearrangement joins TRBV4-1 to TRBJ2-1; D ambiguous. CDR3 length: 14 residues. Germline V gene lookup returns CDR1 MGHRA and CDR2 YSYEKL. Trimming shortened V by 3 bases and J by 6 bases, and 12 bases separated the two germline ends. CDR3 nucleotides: TGCGCCAGCAGCCATGTAACAGCTCTCAATGAGCAGTTCTTC. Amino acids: CASSHVTALNEQFF.

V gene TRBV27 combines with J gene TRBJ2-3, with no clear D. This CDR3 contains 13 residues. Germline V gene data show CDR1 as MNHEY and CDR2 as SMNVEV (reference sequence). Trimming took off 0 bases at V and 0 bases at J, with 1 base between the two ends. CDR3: CASSLSSTDTQYF. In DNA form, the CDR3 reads TGTGCCAGCAGTTTATCAAGCACAGATACGCAGTATTTT.